Following are 21 T cell receptor beta chains from one sample sequenced in a study of blood T cell repertoires in COVID-19. Produced via immunoSEQ multiplex PCR; TCRdb's table is partial and in-frame only. The repertoire includes fewer than 20,000 clones, approximately 91% of them detected once, and around 8.9% sits in the top ten. The sample was peripheral blood. These receptors were obtained from a man aged 40-49 years with active COVID-19.

In DNA, the CDR3 is TGTGCCATCAGTGAGTCGAACTCTTTAGCTTTCTTT. Protein product: CAISESNSLAFF. The rearrangement links TRBV10-3 to TRBJ1-1, with D uncertain. Germline V CDR1 and CDR2: ENHRY, SYGVKD. V lost 0 bases and J 10 bases, leaving 9 bases between the germline ends. The CDR3 extends over 12 amino acids.

The rearrangement links TRBV5-6 to TRBJ1-5; no clear D gene. The CDR3 extends over 16 amino acids. V lost 0 bases and J 3 bases, leaving 13 bases between the germline ends. Germline assignment: CDR1 SGHDT and CDR2 YYEEEE. CDR3 residues: CASSLGSSRNNQPQHF. The CDR3 region has the DNA TGTGCCAGCAGCTTGGGTTCCAGCAGGAACAATCAGCCCCAGCATTTT.

V usage is TRBV16 and J usage is TRBJ2-1; 8 bases are shared with TRBD2. The CDR3 contains 15 residues. V shed 1 base, J shed 9 bases, and the junction held 8 bases outside the gene matches. Germline values: CDR1 KGHSY, CDR2 FQNENV. The CDR3 sequence: CASSQFTGGPGEQFF. CDR3 in DNA: TGTGCCAGCAGCCAATTTACGGGAGGGCCGGGTGAGCAGTTCTTC.

The chain links TRBV9 to TRBJ2-5; TRBD2 aligns across 11 bases. This CDR3 has 15 amino acids. V was pared by 4 bases and J by 5 bases, with 7 bases of the junction left unmatched. CDR1 SGDLS and CDR2 YYNGEE come from the germline V gene. The CDR3 DNA sequence: TGTGCCAGCAGCAAACTAGCGGGAGTCTTGGAGACCCAGTACTTC. Its protein is CASSKLAGVLETQYF.

This chain uses TRBV27 with TRBJ2-3; TRBD2 might be the D (5 bases). V lost 6 bases to trimming and J lost 0 bases, with 13 bases between them. The CDR3 extends over 15 amino acids. Germline V gene sequence: CDR1 MNHEY, CDR2 SMNVEV (reference sequence). CDR3 amino acids: CASRRRETSTDTQYF. CDR3 DNA sequence: TGTGCCAGCAGGCGACGGGAAACTAGCACAGATACGCAGTATTTT.

The gene calls are TRBV28 and TRBJ2-7, with TRBD1 identical over 8 bases. Germline-derived CDR1 and CDR2 are MDHEN and SYDVKM. The CDR3 runs to 14 residues. The ends lost 5 bases at V and 3 bases at J; junction bases unmatched: 6. CDR3 amino acids: CASSPTGTGYEQYF. The CDR3 bases are TGTGCCAGCAGTCCTACCGGGACAGGCTACGAGCAGTACTTC.

The sample holds a few counts of this clone. This chain joins TRBV27 and TRBJ2-3; TRBD1 is a possible D gene (6 bases). The V and J ends lost 4 bases and 2 bases respectively, with 10 bases between them. Germline V lookup: CDR1 MNHEY, CDR2 SMNVEV (reference sequence). This CDR3 spans 14 amino acids. The CDR3 DNA sequence: TGTGCCAGCAGTTACAGGGACCACACAGATACGCAGTATTTT. Amino acid sequence: CASSYRDHTDTQYF.

V is TRBV3-1 (or the pseudogene TRBV3-2) and J is TRBJ2-1; possibly TRBD2 for D (7 bases). Germline values: CDR1 LGHDT, CDR2 YNNKEL (reference sequence). CDR3 size: 15 residues. V lost 1 base, J lost 8 bases, and 15 bases lay in between. As DNA, the CDR3 is TGTGCCAGCAGCCAAGCGGGACGGGGGGCGGATGAGCAGTTCTTC. Amino acids: CASSQAGRGADEQFF.

This clone was detected only once. This chain uses TRBV30 with TRBJ1-2; perhaps TRBD1 as D (6 bases). Germline V lookup: CDR1 GTSNPN, CDR2 SVGIG (reference sequence). The V end was cut by 2 bases, the J end by 0 bases, with 10 bases between. The CDR3 is 14 amino acids. CDR3 coding DNA: TGTGCCTGGAGTCATACAGGGACTAACTATGGCTACACCTTC. The encoded protein is CAWSHTGTNYGYTF.

This chain joins TRBV3-1 (or the pseudogene TRBV3-2) and TRBJ2-1; 7 nucleotides align to TRBD2. The CDR3 contains 14 residues. Germline loops: CDR1 LGHDT, CDR2 YNNKEL (reference sequence). The V gene end was trimmed by 5 bases and the J gene end by 8 bases; junction bases not matched to a gene: 9. The CDR3 protein is CASSGLGAGYEQFF. The CDR3 DNA sequence: TGTGCCAGCAGCGGACTCGGAGCGGGATATGAGCAGTTCTTC.

The chain combines TRBV30 with TRBJ2-7, with a weak D call TRBD2 (5 bases). Trimming took 1 base from V and 7 from J, leaving 14 bases between them. This CDR3 has 13 residues. The germline gives CDR1 GTSNPN, CDR2 SVGIG (reference sequence). The CDR3 nucleotides read TGTGCCTGGAGTGAAACGGCCTCGGGGGAGCAGTACTTC. Protein: CAWSETASGEQYF.

The chain recombines TRBV5-5 with TRBJ2-7; 11 bases map to TRBD2. Looked up from germline, CDR1 is SGHKS and CDR2 is YYEKEE (reference sequence). The trim removed 4 bases at V and 3 bases at J, leaving 12 bases unmatched. This CDR3 has 17 residues. The CDR3 here is CASSHGLAGGRDYEQYF. CDR3 in DNA: TGTGCCAGCAGCCACGGGCTAGCGGGAGGACGAGACTACGAGCAGTACTTC.

J is TRBJ2-1 and V is TRBV12-5, with TRBD2 as a possible D gene (5 bases). Germline V CDR1 and CDR2: LGHNT, FRNRAP. The CDR3 covers 13 residues. The ends were cut back, 3 bases at V and 8 bases at J, with 11 bases in the middle. In DNA, the CDR3 is TGTGCTAGTGGTTTACGGGGTGTGGATGAGCAGTTCTTC. It specifies CASGLRGVDEQFF.

This chain uses TRBV5-1 with TRBJ1-2, with 11 bases lining up with TRBD1. Germline V gives CDR1 SGHRS, CDR2 YFSETQ. This CDR3 has 17 residues. V lost 0 bases to trimming and J lost 6 bases; unmatched junction nucleotides: 10. The chain's CDR3 is CASSLGYGQGASDGYTF. CDR3 in DNA: TGCGCCAGCAGCTTGGGGTACGGACAGGGGGCCAGCGATGGCTACACCTTC. The full variable domain, completed using reference TRBV5-1 and TRBJ1-2, is KAGVTQTPRYLIKTRGQQVTLSCSPISGHRSVSWYQQTPGQGLQFLFEYFSETQRNKGNFPGRFSGRQFSNSRSEMNVSTLELGDSALYLCASSLGYGQGASDGYTFGSGTRLTVV.

This sequence joins TRBV2 and TRBJ2-7; TRBD1 is a possible D gene (5 bases). Between the trimmed V and J ends, which lost 2 bases and 5 bases, there was a span of 7 bases. CDR1 is SNHLY, CDR2 FYNNEI, per germline. CDR3 length: 12 amino acids. The CDR3 protein is CASSETRDEQYF. CDR3 DNA sequence: TGTGCCAGCAGTGAAACCAGGGACGAGCAGTACTTC.

The J gene is TRBJ2-7, the V gene TRBV29-1, with a possible D match to TRBD1 (5 bases). There are 12 residues in the CDR3. CDR1 is SQVTM and CDR2 is ANQGSEA in the germline V gene. Trimming left V 2 bases short and J 1 base short, with 6 bases between. In DNA form, the CDR3 reads TGCAGCGTTGAACAGGGTTCCTACGAGCAGTACTTC. It is translated as CSVEQGSYEQYF.

This chain uses TRBV5-6 with TRBJ2-7; TRBD2 aligns across 8 bases. Germline CDR1 is SGHDT and CDR2 is YYEEEE. Trimming took 3 bases from V and 1 from J; bases not matched to a gene: 6. CDR3 size: 15 residues. CDR3 bases: TGTGCCAGCAGCTGGGCCGGGACTAGGTCCTACGAGCAGTACTTC. Protein product: CASSWAGTRSYEQYF.

The chain recombines TRBV6-2 or TRBV6-3 with TRBJ2-1, with 9 bases that match TRBD2. The germline gives CDR1 MNHEY, CDR2 SVGEGT. The ends lost 3 bases at V and 7 bases at J; junction bases unmatched: 4. The CDR3 is made up of 14 amino acids. Here the CDR3 DNA reads TGTGCCAGCAGTTATAGCGGGAGAACGAATGAGCAGTTCTTC. This sequence encodes CASSYSGRTNEQFF.

The chain is built from TRBV7-6 and TRBJ2-7; 10 bases map to TRBD2. This CDR3 contains 15 residues. Germline V CDR1 and CDR2: SGHVS, FNYEAQ. The junction had 2 bases not matched to a gene; V was cut back by 1 base and J by 2 bases. CDR3 loop: CASSLGLAGAYEQYF. The CDR3 DNA reads as TGTGCCAGCAGCTTAGGTCTAGCGGGAGCCTACGAGCAGTACTTC.

The chain couples TRBV29-1 to TRBJ2-3; the D gene is possibly TRBD2 (5 bases). CDR3 length: 15 amino acids. The V and J ends lost 6 bases and 0 bases respectively, with 16 bases between them. CDR1 is SQVTM, CDR2 ANQGSEA, per germline. This chain's CDR3 is CSVEGTRSSTDTQYF. DNA of the CDR3: TGCAGCGTCGAGGGAACTAGATCCAGCACAGATACGCAGTATTTT.

The V and J genes are TRBV7-8 and TRBJ2-3; 7 positions agree with TRBD2. From germline, CDR1 is SGHVS and CDR2 FQNEAQ. The V and J ends lost 4 bases and 6 bases, in that order; junction bases with no gene match: 1. This CDR3 contains 12 residues. The CDR3 here is CASSYGGDTQYF. In DNA, the CDR3 is TGTGCCAGCAGCTACGGGGGGGATACGCAGTATTTT.